This entry lists 15 T cell receptor beta chains sequenced from one sample in a study of beta chain features in type 1 diabetes. Study-wide results and caveats: Shortening of TCRB CDR3s, moderate but significant, appeared in all four CD4+ subsets of Type 1 diabetes patients.

The authors reverse transcribed all of the isolated RNA, so sequencing captured expressed TCRB transcripts. Sequencing used immunoSEQ multiplex PCR; TCRdb keeps in-frame clones, though not all of them. This sample has approximately 150,000 clones, with more than 10% found just once. These receptors' antigens are unknown. The sequenced sample was central memory CD4+ T cells from blood. Receptors were obtained from a man aged 18 to 35 with type 1 diabetes.

The chain uses TRBV7-9 and TRBJ2-7, with D possibly being TRBD1 (7 bases). Trimming took off 2 bases at V and 2 bases at J, with 13 bases between the two ends. CDR3 length equals 15 residues. Germline V CDR1 and CDR2: SEHNR, FQNEAQ (reference sequence). Written as DNA, the CDR3 is TGTGCCAGCAGCTTAAGTAGCGGACAGGCCTACGAGCAGTACTTC. Protein product: CASSLSSGQAYEQYF.

V is TRBV5-6 and J is TRBJ2-2; TRBD1 is a possible D gene (5 bases). This CDR3 is built from 16 residues. V was clipped by 4 bases and J by 0 bases, with 13 bases between them. The V gene's germline CDR1 is SGHDT and CDR2 YYEEEE. The CDR3 here is CASSTYRTSNTGELFF. Here the CDR3 DNA reads TGTGCCAGCAGCACCTATAGGACATCGAACACCGGGGAGCTGTTTTTT.

This chain connects TRBV4-1 to TRBJ1-2; D not resolved. The CDR3 totals 14 residues. CDR1 is MGHRA, CDR2 YSYEKL, per germline. The germline V and J ends were trimmed by 1 base and 4 bases, with 10 bases remaining between them. CDR3 sequence (DNA): TGCGCCAGCAGCCAAGTAGAAGAAGCCTATGGCTACACCTTC. Translation gives CASSQVEEAYGYTF.

This chain links TRBV28 with TRBJ1-4; no reliable D call. This CDR3 is 12 amino acids long. Germline loops: CDR1 MDHEN, CDR2 SYDVKM. Between the trimmed V and J ends, which lost 8 bases and 8 bases, there was a span of 12 bases. The CDR3 coding sequence is TGTGCCAGCTCCGGGGAACAAGAAAAACTGTTTTTT. Amino acids: CASSGEQEKLFF.

This clone was recorded a few times. The rearrangement uses TRBV5-1 and TRBJ1-5; weak D call: TRBD1 (6 bases). The germline gives CDR1 SGHRS, CDR2 YFSETQ. Trimming removed 5 bases from V and 7 bases from J, with 19 bases in between. The CDR3 runs 15 residues. Here the CDR3 DNA reads TGCGCCAGCAGGGAAACTATGGGGGCGAGGCAGCCCCAGCATTTT. Translated, it gives CASRETMGARQPQHF.

This chain links TRBV7-2 with TRBJ1-1, with 8 positions matching TRBD1. The length of the CDR3 is 13 residues. The V segment lost 3 bases and the J segment 11 bases; nucleotides outside the gene matches: 8. Per the germline V gene, CDR1 is SGHTA and CDR2 is FQGNSA. CDR3 DNA sequence: TGTGCCAGCAGCTTGTCACAGGGGGGCCGGGCTTTCTTT. Its translation is CASSLSQGGRAFF.

This chain connects TRBV4-1 to TRBJ1-6; tentatively, D is TRBD1 (6 bases). The CDR3 is 16 amino acids. Trimming removed 4 bases at V and 7 bases at J, with 17 bases between. Germline-derived CDR1 and CDR2 are MGHRA and YSYEKL. The CDR3 protein is CASSRKDRGENSPLHF. CDR3 DNA: TGCGCCAGCAGCCGGAAGGACAGAGGAGAAAATTCACCCCTCCACTTT.

This clone was seen repeatedly, ten times or more. V usage is TRBV7-2 and J usage is TRBJ2-3, with D unresolved. Germline V lookup: CDR1 SGHTA, CDR2 FQGNSA. V lost 5 bases to trimming and J lost 6 bases, with 12 bases between them. The CDR3 extends over 13 amino acids. The CDR3: CASSGKAGDTQYF. DNA for the CDR3: TGTGCCAGCAGCGGCAAAGCTGGGGATACGCAGTATTTT.

This clone has a handful of counts. This chain connects TRBV19 to TRBJ2-3; 9 nucleotides match TRBD1. Germline CDR1 is LNHDA and CDR2 is SQIVND (reference sequence). V gave up 5 bases and J gave up 6 bases; unmatched junction bases: 9. The CDR3 runs 15 residues. As DNA, the CDR3 is TGTGCCAGTAGTTTTGGGACAGGGCTGAGGGATACGCAGTATTTT. Its translation: CASSFGTGLRDTQYF.

V usage is TRBV4-1 and J usage is TRBJ1-4, with D maybe TRBD1 (6 bases). V dropped 0 bases and J dropped 8 bases, with 10 bases sitting between them. This CDR3 has 14 amino acids. CDR1 is MGHRA, CDR2 YSYEKL, per germline. The CDR3, as DNA: TGCGCCAGCAGCCAAGATGGGACATTGGAAAAACTGTTTTTT. Residues: CASSQDGTLEKLFF.

The table lists this clone with a few counts. The gene calls are TRBV5-1 and TRBJ2-3; the D gene could be TRBD1 or TRBD2 (6 bases each). V was trimmed by 4 bases and J by 6 bases, leaving 18 bases between them. The germline gives CDR1 SGHRS, CDR2 YFSETQ. The CDR3 consists of 15 residues. The CDR3 is CASSRLGGSIDTQYF. CDR3 nucleotide sequence: TGCGCCAGCAGCCGCCTGGGGGGCAGTATTGATACGCAGTATTTT.

The chain uses TRBV18 and TRBJ2-7; the D is unclear. The germline V gene encodes CDR1 KGHSH and CDR2 LQKENI. With 4 bases removed from V and 3 bases from J, the gap between germline ends came to 4 bases. There are 11 residues in the CDR3. The CDR3 DNA is TGTGCCAGCTCACTTGACTACGAGCAGTACTTC. Translation gives CASSLDYEQYF.

This clone was recorded a few times. The same CDR3 can be traced to other DNA sequences in this sample. The chain joins TRBV30 to TRBJ1-1; possible D gene TRBD1, 6 bases. V lost 1 base and J lost 1, with 7 bases in between. CDR1 is GTSNPN and CDR2 is SVGIG in the germline V gene (reference sequence). The CDR3 extends over 13 amino acids. Written as DNA, the CDR3 is TGTGCCTGGAGTGGACAGGAGAACACTGAAGCTTTCTTT. Its translation is CAWSGQENTEAFF.

The CDR3 sequence is CSVDSLSGTDTQYF. CDR3 bases: TGCAGCGTTGACTCCCTAAGCGGCACAGATACGCAGTATTTT. The chain links TRBV29-1 to TRBJ2-3, with D hard to call. V dropped 3 bases and J dropped 1 base, with 11 bases sitting between them. CDR3 length equals 14 residues. The germline V gene has CDR1 SQVTM and CDR2 ANQGSEA.

The table lists this clone with a few counts. The chain employs TRBV7-8 and TRBJ1-6; 9 bases line up with TRBD1. Germline V CDR1 and CDR2: SGHVS, FQNEAQ. This CDR3 has 15 residues. The V gene end was trimmed by 5 bases and the J gene end by 6 bases; junction bases not matched to a gene: 5. The CDR3 loop is CASSIEQGANSPLHF. CDR3 in DNA: TGTGCCAGCAGCATAGAACAGGGGGCTAATTCACCCCTCCACTTT.